Sequencing of this T cell receptor beta chain was carried out in a study of CD8+ T cells in alopecia areata. It was cDNA, reverse transcribed from extracted RNA, that served as the sequencing template. Data came from immunoSEQ multiplex PCR; TCRdb stores just in-frame clones and leaves some out. The data show 150,000 or so clones, with over 70% seen just once and roughly 15% held by the top ten. There are 13 residues in the CDR3. CDR1 and CDR2 from the germline V gene are SQVTM and ANQGSEA. The specimen was CD8+ T cells sorted from blood, collected at week 0. The origin of this receptor is a human donor with alopecia areata. This chain joins TRBV29-1 and TRBJ2-5; 7 nucleotides align to TRBD2. With the DNA end fitting TRBJ2-7 better, the J assignment may be wrong. The CDR3 region is CSALGGGGYEQYF. For the CDR3, the DNA is TGCAGCGCCCTGGGAGGCGGGGGCTACGAGCAGTACTTC.